The clone carrying this T cell receptor beta chain has a handful of counts. Its antigen is as yet unknown. The whole isolated RNA underwent reverse transcription, so sequencing captured expressed TCRB transcripts. Deep immunoSEQ sequencing covered naive, central memory and regulatory T cell samples. TCRdb's copy holds only in-frame clones and misses some; the assay was immunoSEQ multiplex PCR. The profile shows hundreds of thousands of clones, over 11% of them singletons. This CDR3 is built from 16 residues. In germline, CDR1 is SGDLS, CDR2 YYNGEE. Trimming pared 3 bases from V and 0 bases from J, leaving 15 bases between. This specimen comes from a study of beta chain features in type 1 diabetes. Looking at the study overall: Patients looked much like healthy donors when it came to age, gender and cell yields.

Study outcomes and limitations: Within each of all four CD4+ subsets, Type 1 diabetes patients had TCRB CDR3s that were moderately but significantly shorter. VDJ junctions sequenced from type 1 diabetes patients showed fewer insertions and more deletions.

The material sequenced was naive CD4+ T cells from blood. The TCR was taken from a man aged 18-30 years with type 1 diabetes. J is TRBJ2-5 and V is TRBV9; D assignment may be TRBD1 or TRBD2 (5 bases each). The CDR3 bases are TGTGCCAGCAGCGACACCGGGACCGAGTACCAAGAGACCCAGTACTTC. Its translation is CASSDTGTEYQETQYF.